This T cell receptor (beta chain) comes out of a study of Ad26.COV2.S vaccination and SARS-CoV-2 variants. As for the study in general: Of the COV1001 trial arms, the Ad26.COV2.S arm included the donor.

As concerns this clone: Its antigen is unknown.

Treatment meaning: some 19 received Ad26.COV2.S at low or high dose, single or two shots; about 5 received placebo; per-sample allocation not given. On day 63 after the first injection, vaccine and placebo recipients gave samples. Points from the study as a whole: Comparability of non-spike TCR breadth was observed across vaccine and placebo recipients.

The length of the CDR3 is 15 residues. Sequencing was performed with immunoSEQ multiplex PCR; in TCRdb, only in-frame clones are kept and a portion is missing. Here the sample spans about 350,000 clones, 65% to 90% being singletons. This chain joins TRBV12-2 and TRBJ2-7. TRBV12-2 is designated a pseudogene. The source material was peripheral blood, sampled in a trial of Ad26.COV2.S vaccine versus placebo. The source is a person between 18 and 65 years old who received the Ad26.COV2.S COVID-19 vaccine or a placebo. Here the CDR3 reads CASRLAGTDPYEQYF. The CDR3 DNA is TGTGCAAGTCGCTTAGCCGGGACGGACCCCTACGAGCAGTACTTC.